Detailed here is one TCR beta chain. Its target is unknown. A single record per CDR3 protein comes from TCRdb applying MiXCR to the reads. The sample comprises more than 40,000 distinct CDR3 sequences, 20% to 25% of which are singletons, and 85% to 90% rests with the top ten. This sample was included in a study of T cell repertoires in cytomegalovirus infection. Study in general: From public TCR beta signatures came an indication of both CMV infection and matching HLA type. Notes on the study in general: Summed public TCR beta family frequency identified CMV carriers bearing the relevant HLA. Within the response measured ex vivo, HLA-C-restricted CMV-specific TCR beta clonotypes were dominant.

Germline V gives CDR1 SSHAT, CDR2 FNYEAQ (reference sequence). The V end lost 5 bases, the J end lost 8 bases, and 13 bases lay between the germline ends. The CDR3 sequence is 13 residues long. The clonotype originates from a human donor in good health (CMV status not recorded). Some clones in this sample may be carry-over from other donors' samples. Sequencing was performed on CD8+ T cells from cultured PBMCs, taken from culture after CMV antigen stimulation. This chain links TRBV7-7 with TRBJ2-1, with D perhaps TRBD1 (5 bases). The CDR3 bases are TGTGCCAGCAGCCCAGGGCTAGGAGATGAGCAGTTCTTC. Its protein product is CASSPGLGDEQFF.